The 9 T cell receptor beta chains in this list originate from one sample, sequenced in a study of siplizumab effects on memory and regulatory T cells (dated by TCRdb to the late 2010s). Library preparation employed the immunoSEQ multiplex PCR assay. Here the immuneACCESS table is served through TCRdb, limited to in-frame sequences with V and J called. Missing clones are a known gap in these copies; in checked studies unresolved V genes cover under half, and the rest lacks a known reason. The sample contains around 78,000 clones, about 90% of them found a single time. More than 25% of the sample rests with the top ten. The sequenced sample consisted of CD8+ T cells sorted from blood. The receptors derive from a human donor in good health.

V and J are TRBV5-6 and TRBJ1-2; 9 bases are shared with TRBD1. The trim removed 1 base at V and 5 bases at J, leaving 15 bases unmatched. This CDR3 region has 18 residues. Germline V gives CDR1 SGHDT, CDR2 YYEEEE. The CDR3 DNA follows: TGTGCCAGCAGCTTGTGGGCGTCGACAGGGGGGCGCACATATGGCTACACCTTC. Its protein is CASSLWASTGGRTYGYTF.

The gene calls are TRBV29-1 and TRBJ2-6, with D possibly TRBD1 on 7 matching bases. Trimming took 1 base from V and 2 from J, leaving 15 bases between them. Germline CDR1 is SQVTM and CDR2 is ANQGSEA. The CDR3 length is 17 residues. The CDR3 nucleotides are TGCAGCGTTGAAGCGGCAGGGGGGCATGCTGGGGCCAACGTCCTGACTTTC. It encodes CSVEAAGGHAGANVLTF.

This chain connects TRBV7-3 to TRBJ2-2; D is undetermined. Per germline, CDR1 SGHTA and CDR2 FQGTGA. V was clipped by 5 bases and J by 7 bases, with 14 bases between them. The CDR3 is made up of 14 amino acids. The CDR3 region is CASSPYRLGGELFF. DNA for the CDR3: TGTGCCAGCAGCCCTTACCGGCTAGGCGGGGAGCTGTTTTTT.

The rearrangement joins TRBV27 to TRBJ1-5, with D hard to call. The V gene's germline CDR1 is MNHEY and CDR2 SMNVEV (reference sequence). The CDR3 contains 19 residues. V lost 5 bases to trimming and J lost 3 bases, with 26 bases between them. CDR3 region: CASSPASGWDEAFNQPQHF. CDR3 nucleotide sequence: TGTGCCAGCAGTCCCGCTTCCGGTTGGGATGAAGCATTCAATCAGCCCCAGCATTTT.

The genes are TRBV7-9 and TRBJ2-5, with 8 bases aligning to TRBD1. Germline-derived CDR1 and CDR2 are SEHNR and FQNEAQ (reference sequence). There are 14 residues in the CDR3. V dropped 4 bases and J dropped 3; count of bases not matched to a gene: 4. The CDR3, as DNA: TGTGCCAGCAGCTCCTCGGGACAGGAAGAGACCCAGTACTTC. Its translation is CASSSSGQEETQYF.

The V gene is TRBV29-1, the J gene TRBJ2-7, with D maybe TRBD1 (6 bases). The V gene's germline CDR1 is SQVTM and CDR2 ANQGSEA. Trimming cost V 3 bases and J 0 bases, with 6 bases left between them. CDR3 length: 12 amino acids. The CDR3 nucleotides are TGCAGCGTTGAGGACAGCTCCTACGAGCAGTACTTC. The encoded protein is CSVEDSSYEQYF.

This rearrangement joins TRBV29-1 to TRBJ1-2; D not resolved. Germline CDR1 is SQVTM and CDR2 is ANQGSEA. CDR3 size: 13 residues. V dropped 5 bases and J dropped 6 bases, with 16 bases sitting between them. The CDR3 sequence: CSVSGPSSDGYTF. The CDR3 region has the DNA TGCAGCGTTAGCGGGCCCTCCAGCGATGGCTACACCTTC. The entire variable domain, with the rest obtained from reference TRBV29-1 and TRBJ1-2, is as follows: SAVISQKPSRDICQRGTSLTIQCQVDSQVTMMFWYRQQPGQSLTLIATANQGSEATYESGFVIDKFPISRPNLTFSTLTVSNMSPEDSSIYLCSVSGPSSDGYTFGSGTRLTVV.

V is TRBV4-1 and J is TRBJ1-1, with D tentatively TRBD1 (5 bases). Trimming pared 3 bases from V and 4 bases from J, leaving 15 bases between. The CDR3 is made up of 15 amino acids. CDR1 and CDR2 from the germline V gene are MGHRA and YSYEKL. The CDR3 reads CASSHGPGGGTEAFF. DNA of the CDR3: TGCGCCAGCAGCCACGGACCCGGTGGGGGCACTGAAGCTTTCTTT.

In this sample, this clone turned up a few times. The CDR3 here is CASSPTSGGAQGQFF. As DNA, the CDR3 is TGTGCCAGTAGTCCCACTAGCGGGGGTGCTCAGGGGCAGTTCTTC. The chain is built from TRBV19 and TRBJ2-1; 11 bases are a match to TRBD2. Trimming cost V 5 bases and J 12 bases; bases outside gene matches: 12. The CDR3 sequence is 15 residues long. In germline, CDR1 is LNHDA, CDR2 SQIVND (reference sequence).